This entry lists 12 T cell receptor beta chains sequenced from one sample in a study of early T cells in non-severe SARS-CoV-2 infection. TCRdb used MiXCR to reprocess the 5' RACE reads, holding one entry per CDR3 protein. The top ten clones hold approximately 7% of a sample with about 77,000 distinct CDR3 sequences, around 5% of them seen once. The source material was whole blood, sampled at baseline. The receptors were gathered from an adult who was a healthcare worker with PCR-confirmed SARS-CoV-2 infection or an uninfected control (not recorded which).

This clonotype showed up just a few times. CDR3 protein: CASSLGGRGGTQYF. CDR3 coding DNA: TGTGCCAGCAGCTTAGGTGGCCGAGGAGGGACCCAGTACTTC. The J gene is TRBJ2-5, the V gene TRBV7-3; maybe TRBD2 (5 bases). The CDR3 spans 14 residues. Germline V gene lookup returns CDR1 SGHTA and CDR2 FQGTGA. Trimming took off 2 bases at V and 7 bases at J, with 14 bases between the two ends.

This clonotype came up many times. The chain uses TRBV6-5 and TRBJ2-3; unclear D gene. The length of the CDR3 is 13 residues. V lost 4 bases and J lost 5, with 10 bases in between. In germline, CDR1 is MNHEY, CDR2 SVGAGI. CDR3 nucleotide sequence: TGTGCCAGCAGTTCCCGACTGAGAGATACGCAGTATTTT. This sequence encodes CASSSRLRDTQYF.

This clonotype was counted between two and nine times. The V gene is TRBV5-1, the J gene TRBJ2-1; 12 bases agree with TRBD2. CDR1 SGHRS and CDR2 YFSETQ come from the germline V gene. The CDR3 has 16 residues. After removal of 4 bases from V and 7 bases from J, the junction contained 9 bases not matched to a gene. The CDR3 DNA reads as TGCGCCAGCAGCCTACGACTAGCGGGAGTTAGAAATGAGCAGTTCTTC. Amino acid sequence: CASSLRLAGVRNEQFF.

The chain combines TRBV5-1 with TRBJ1-2, with TRBD1 as a possible D gene (5 bases). CDR1 and CDR2 from the germline V gene are SGHRS and YFSETQ. Trimming shortened V by 1 base and J by 4 bases, and 11 bases separated the two germline ends. This CDR3 has 14 residues. The CDR3 DNA sequence: TGCGCCAGCAGCTTGCCAGGGAGTAGCTATGGCTACACCTTC. Translation gives CASSLPGSSYGYTF.

This clonotype was seen ten or more times. J is TRBJ2-3 and V is TRBV6-4; 7 bases are a match to TRBD2. Germline-derived CDR1 and CDR2 are MRHNA and SNTAGT. The CDR3 is 14 residues long. The junction had 3 bases not matched to a gene; V was cut back by 5 bases and J by 1 base. The CDR3 DNA is TGTGCCAGCAGTCGCCTAGCGGGCACAGATACGCAGTATTTT. It yields the protein CASSRLAGTDTQYF.

To note about this clonotype: A much larger clone differs from this one at a single base, so this may be a read error. V and J are TRBV28 and TRBJ1-1, with D tentatively TRBD1 (5 bases). The CDR3 contains 13 residues. Germline V gene lookup returns CDR1 MDHEN and CDR2 SYDVKM. The CDR3 DNA reads as TGTGTCAGCAGGCGACAGTCGTACACTGAAGCTTTCTTT. Its protein is CVSRRQSYTEAFF.

Ten or more counts support this clonotype. The chain joins TRBV5-6 to TRBJ2-3; D gene unclear. The germline V gene has CDR1 SGHDT and CDR2 YYEEEE. The ends were cut back, 2 bases at V and 6 bases at J, with 16 bases in the middle. This CDR3 spans 15 amino acids. Here the CDR3 DNA reads TGTGCCAGCAGCTTACGACTCCAACGTGGGGATACGCAGTATTTT. Translating gives CASSLRLQRGDTQYF.

This clonotype was observed at least ten times. The J gene is TRBJ2-3, the V gene TRBV6-6; 12 positions agree with TRBD2. Per the germline V gene, CDR1 is MNHNY and CDR2 is SVGAGI (reference sequence). V lost 5 bases and J lost 1; bases outside the gene matches: 7. This CDR3 comprises 17 residues. CDR3 in DNA: TGTGCCAGCAGTGGACGACTAGCGGGAGATGGCACAGATACGCAGTATTTT. It is translated as CASSGRLAGDGTDTQYF.

The chain combines TRBV10-3 with TRBJ2-7; D remains ambiguous. Germline CDR1 reads ENHRY; CDR2 reads SYGVKD. Trimming stripped 0 bases from V and 1 base from J, with 13 bases between. CDR3 length: 16 amino acids. CDR3 coding DNA: TGTGCCATCAGTGAGTCGGAAGGCAGGAGTTCCTACGAGCAGTACTTC. Amino acids: CAISESEGRSSYEQYF.

In this sample, this clonotype turned up many times. The junction departs from germline at one end; a sequencing error may be responsible. The chain has TRBV7-2 and TRBJ2-7; 8 positions match TRBD2. The germline CDR1 and CDR2 sequences are SGHTA and FQGNSA. This CDR3 contains 17 residues. The CDR3 spells CASNLHQSGSFSYEQYF. CDR3 in DNA: TGTGCCAGCAACTTACACCAAAGCGGGAGCTTCTCCTACGAGCAGTACTTC.

This clonotype was recorded at least ten times. The CDR3 nucleotides read TGTGCCAGCACCGAGCGGGAGTCATACAATGAGCAGTTCTTC. Encoded protein: CASTERESYNEQFF. This chain uses TRBV6-5 with TRBJ2-1, with 8 bases identical to TRBD2. This CDR3 contains 14 residues. The V and J ends lost 7 bases and 4 bases, in that order; junction bases with no gene match: 6. Germline CDR1 reads MNHEY; CDR2 reads SVGAGI.

The table lists this clonotype with a few counts. This sequence joins TRBV6-6 and TRBJ1-2, with D maybe TRBD1 (6 bases). CDR3 length equals 14 residues. V lost 6 bases and J 4 bases, leaving 15 bases between the germline ends. CDR1 is MNHNY and CDR2 is SVGAGI in the germline V gene (reference sequence). Here the CDR3 DNA reads TGTGCCAGCAGCTCCACCGGGGGCATCTATGGCTACACCTTC. Protein sequence: CASSSTGGIYGYTF.